This T cell receptor beta chain was profiled in a study of cytomegalovirus exposure and HLA in healthy donors. Study summary: Around 89 million unique TCRs from HLA-typed donors made up an early data release.

PCR was performed using 60 Vbeta and 13 Jbeta primers. Sequenced by immunoSEQ multiplex PCR; TCRdb stores in-frame clones only, minus some. The sample has 210,000 or so clones, about 77% seen once; the top ten hold approximately 2%. Trimming pared 5 bases from V and 6 bases from J, leaving 18 bases between. This CDR3 has 15 residues. The germline V gene encodes CDR1 SEHNR and CDR2 FQNEAQ (reference sequence). The chain recombines TRBV7-9 with TRBJ2-3; possible D gene TRBD2, 7 bases. The sequenced sample consisted of PBMCs. The clonotype originates from a woman aged 25 to 45 in good health and CMV-seropositive. CDR3 DNA: TGTGCCAGCAGCAACGAGGGGGAGGGCCGGGATACGCAGTATTTT. It is translated as CASSNEGEGRDTQYF.